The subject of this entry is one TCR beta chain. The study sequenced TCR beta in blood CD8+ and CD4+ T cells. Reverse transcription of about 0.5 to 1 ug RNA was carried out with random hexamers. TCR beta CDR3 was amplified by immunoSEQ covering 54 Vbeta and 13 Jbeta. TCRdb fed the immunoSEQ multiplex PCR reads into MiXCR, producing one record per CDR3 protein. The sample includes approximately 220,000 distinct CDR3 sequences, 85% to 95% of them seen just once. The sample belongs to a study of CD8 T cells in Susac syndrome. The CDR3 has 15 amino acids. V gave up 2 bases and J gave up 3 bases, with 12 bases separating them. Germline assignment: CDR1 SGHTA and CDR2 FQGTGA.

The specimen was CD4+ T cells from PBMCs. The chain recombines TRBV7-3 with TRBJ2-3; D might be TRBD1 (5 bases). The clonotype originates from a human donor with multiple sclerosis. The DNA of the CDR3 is TGTGCCAGCAGCTTACAGGGTCCGAAGACAGATACGCAGTATTTT. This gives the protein CASSLQGPKTDTQYF.